This T cell receptor beta chain was observed in a study of T cell repertoires in cytomegalovirus infection. Overall study: Public TCR beta signatures provided an indication of both CMV infection and a matching HLA type.

TCRdb recomputed calls from the reads with MiXCR, one row per CDR3 protein. The table shows about 830,000 distinct CDR3 sequences, with 32% occurring only once. Whole-study findings and limits: Cumulative frequency (of public TCR beta family members) identified carriers of CMV plus the relevant HLA.

To note about this clonotype: The antigen remains undetermined.

V trimming: 7 bases; J trimming: 5 bases; junction bases outside the gene matches: 12. Germline CDR1 and CDR2: SGHAT and FQNNGV. The CDR3 totals 16 residues. The source of this sequence is a human donor in good health (CMV status not recorded). Some clones in this sample may be carry-over from other donors' samples. The chain combines TRBV11-2 with TRBJ2-5, with 11 bases identical to TRBD1. The source material was cultured CD8+ T cells from PBMCs, sampled from culture after CMV antigen stimulation. Here the CDR3 reads CASIYRDRGSRETQYF. The CDR3 nucleotides are TGTGCCAGCATCTACCGGGACAGGGGGTCACGGGAGACCCAGTACTTC. Full variable domain (outside the CDR3, taken from reference TRBV11-2 and TRBJ2-5): EAGVAQSPRYKIIEKRQSVAFWCNPISGHATLYWYQQILGQGPKLLIQFQNNGVVDDSQLPKDRFSAERLKGVDSTLKIQPAKLEDSAVYLCASIYRDRGSRETQYFGPGTRLLVL.